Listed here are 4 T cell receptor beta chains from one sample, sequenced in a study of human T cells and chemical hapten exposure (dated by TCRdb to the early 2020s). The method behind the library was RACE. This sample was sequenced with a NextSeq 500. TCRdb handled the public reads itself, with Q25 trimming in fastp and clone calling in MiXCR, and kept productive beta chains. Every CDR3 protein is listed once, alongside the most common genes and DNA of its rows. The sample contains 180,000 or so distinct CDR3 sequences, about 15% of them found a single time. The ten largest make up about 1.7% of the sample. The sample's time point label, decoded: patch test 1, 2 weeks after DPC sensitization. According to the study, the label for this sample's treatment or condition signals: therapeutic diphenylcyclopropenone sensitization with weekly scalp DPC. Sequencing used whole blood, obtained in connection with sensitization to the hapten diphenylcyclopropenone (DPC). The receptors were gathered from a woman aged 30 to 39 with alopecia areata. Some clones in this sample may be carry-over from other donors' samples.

The CDR3 sequence is CASGRLVGDEQYF. In DNA, the CDR3 is TGTGCTAGCGGGAGGCTGGTTGGGGACGAGCAGTACTTC. This rearrangement joins TRBV12-5 to TRBJ2-7, with 7 bases fitting TRBD2. V was clipped by 9 bases and J by 5 bases; unmatched bases: 10. This CDR3 region has 13 residues. The germline CDR1 and CDR2 sequences are LGHNT and FRNRAP.

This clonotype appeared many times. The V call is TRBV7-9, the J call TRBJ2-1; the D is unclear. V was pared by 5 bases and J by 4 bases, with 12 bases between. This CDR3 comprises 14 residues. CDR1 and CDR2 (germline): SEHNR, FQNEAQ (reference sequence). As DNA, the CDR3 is TGTGCCAGCAGCGCGGATAGGCAGTACAATGAGCAGTTCTTC. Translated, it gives CASSADRQYNEQFF.

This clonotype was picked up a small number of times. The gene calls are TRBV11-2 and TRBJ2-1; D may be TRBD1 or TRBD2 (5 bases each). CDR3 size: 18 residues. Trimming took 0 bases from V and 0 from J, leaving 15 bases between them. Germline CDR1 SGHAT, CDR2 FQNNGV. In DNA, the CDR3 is TGTGCCAGCAGCTTAGAAGGGACCTGGTGGGGCTCCTACAATGAGCAGTTCTTC. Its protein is CASSLEGTWWGSYNEQFF.

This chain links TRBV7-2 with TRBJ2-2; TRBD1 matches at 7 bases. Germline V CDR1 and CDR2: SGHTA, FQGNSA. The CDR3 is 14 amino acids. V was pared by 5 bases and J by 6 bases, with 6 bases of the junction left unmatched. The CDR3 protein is CASSMTGRAGELFF. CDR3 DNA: TGTGCCAGCAGCATGACAGGGAGAGCCGGGGAGCTGTTTTTT.